The subject of this entry is one T cell receptor beta chain. This specimen comes from a study of cytomegalovirus exposure and HLA in healthy donors. V trimming: 4 bases; J trimming: 2 bases; junction bases outside the gene matches: 9. The CDR3 extends over 16 amino acids. Looked up from germline, CDR1 is SGHKS and CDR2 is YYEKEE (reference sequence). Both 60 Vbeta primers and 13 Jbeta primers went into the PCR. Clones were read by immunoSEQ multiplex PCR, and TCRdb kept only the in-frame ones, dropping some. This sample has 150,000 to 200,000 clones, with roughly 82% found just once. At collection, donors were nominally healthy, but unrecorded immune exposures were probable.

The origin of this receptor is a girl aged 5-17 years in good health and CMV-seropositive. Sequencing used PBMCs. The V gene is TRBV5-5, the J gene TRBJ1-1, with 9 bases lining up with TRBD1. CDR3 nucleotides: TGTGCCAGCAGCGCAAACAGGGGGCGCCCAAACACTGAAGCTTTCTTT. The encoded protein is CASSANRGRPNTEAFF.